This TCR beta chain stems from a study of identical twins (dated by TCRdb to between 2015 and 2016). Turning to the overall study: To test whether fetal clonotypes persist, the study used deep sequencing on TCR alpha and beta repertoires from monozygotic twins, unrelated adults of various ages, and cord blood. Replicate twin experiments were performed at different times using different library preparation protocols to rule out contamination.

Study-wide conclusions, independent of this receptor: In monozygotic twins, recombination models systematically underestimated out-of-frame TCR alpha sharing, but the models matched the sharing seen between unrelated individuals. Abundant cord blood beta clonotypes had fewer insertions, young adult naive repertoires showed a similar but weaker trend, and memory repertoires showed no such trend. Invariant T cells such as MAIT and iNKT could partly confound zero-insertion analyses, though diverse VJ usage argued against this for most clonotypes. Excess twin sharing in beta out-of-frame sequences was weaker because fewer shared sequences lowered the signal-to-noise ratio. Conclusions relied on cross-sectional statistical analysis, since the same donors could not be followed over many years. Out-of-frame TCR alpha sequences shared between twins showed an excess of low generation-probability sequences compared with coincidental sharing between unrelated individuals.

Libraries were prepared through 5' RACE. These reads were obtained on an Illumina HiSeq 2000. A universal primer binding site was introduced by template switching, and a unique molecular identifier was present in the final cDNA, enabling accurate counting of TCR cDNA molecules. Specific primers in the conserved constant-segment region were used to synthesize first-strand cDNA for the TCR alpha and beta chains. To control for contamination, every cDNA library carried two barcodes: a SMART-Mk sample barcode plus Illumina barcodes. TruSeq adapter sequences along with Illumina sample barcodes were introduced in two successive PCR steps. Sequencing of the TCR alpha and beta cDNA libraries was done on the Illumina HiSeq platform using custom primers. The published analysis was carried out like this. MiGEC was used to process raw reads and extract unique molecular identifiers, and MiXCR was used to find CDR3 positions. For each individual, recombination models were inferred using an EM algorithm with the repgenHMM and IGoR tools. Shared clonotypes were analyzed with the tcR package in R, and sharing was normalized by the product of cloneset sizes. To study raw recombination without the effects of thymic and clonal selection, out-of-frame nonproductive sequences were analyzed. TCRdb reran the public reads through fastp at Q25 and MiXCR, keeping productive beta chains. Rows with a matching CDR3 protein are joined into one entry that keeps the most common DNA and genes. TCRdb's processing, not the authors' own work, is the source of the V and J calls. The sample records 450,000 to 650,000 distinct CDR3 sequences, about 15% of which are singletons. The ten largest make up less than 0.5% of the sample.

Only healthy Caucasian donors were included. The twin cohort consisted of three pairs of female monozygotic twins, all aged roughly 18 to 30 years. Positive isolation kits from Invitrogen were used to isolate CD4+ and CD8+ T cell populations. This clonotype was found a few times. The antigen it binds to is not known. No base qualities exist here, and no much larger clone lies one base off it. CDR1 and CDR2 were assigned from the germline V gene (reference sequence) as SEHNR and FQNEAQ. V is pruned by 2 bases and J by 8 bases, leaving 7 bases of the junction without a gene match. The CDR3, from cysteine to phenylalanine, totals 14 residues. Solely the CDR3 DNA is kept, with 42 bases framed from the first base. These same data were also listed under a study on yellow fever vaccine responses in identical twins. The other study reports the following: According to the authors, in identical twins the way T cells responded to vaccination appeared partly convergent and partly personalized. The study precisely tracked vaccine-responding T cell clones in identical twins.

The clonotype originates from a woman in her late teens or twenties in good health. The rearranged chain carries TRBV7-9 and TRBJ1-2, with 8 central nucleotides matching TRBD1. Input material: CD4+ T cells sorted from blood. CDR3 loop: CASSLQQGGQGYTF. The DNA sequence is TGTGCCAGCAGCTTACAACAGGGGGGTCAGGGCTACACCTTC.